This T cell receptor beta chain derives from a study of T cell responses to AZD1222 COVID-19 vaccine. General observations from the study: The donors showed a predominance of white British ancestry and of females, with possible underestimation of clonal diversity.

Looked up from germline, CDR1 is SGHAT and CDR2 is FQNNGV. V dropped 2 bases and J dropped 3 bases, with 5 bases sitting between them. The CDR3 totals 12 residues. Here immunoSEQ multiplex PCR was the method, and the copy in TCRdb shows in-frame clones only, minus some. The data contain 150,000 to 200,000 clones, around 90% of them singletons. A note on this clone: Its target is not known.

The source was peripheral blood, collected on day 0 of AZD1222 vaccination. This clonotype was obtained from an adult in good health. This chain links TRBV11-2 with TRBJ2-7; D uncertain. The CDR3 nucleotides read TGTGCCAGCAGCTTAACGGGCTACGAGCAGTACTTC. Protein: CASSLTGYEQYF.